This T cell receptor beta chain was retrieved from a study of T cells after posttransplantation cyclophosphamide. This clone was counted a few times. This CDR3 spans 18 amino acids. V lost 7 bases and J 0 bases, leaving 21 bases between the germline ends. The germline gives CDR1 SNHLY, CDR2 FYNNEI. Busulfan-fludarabine conditioning, marrow transplant, and cyclophosphamide on days +3 and +4 were administered. This table comes from immunoSEQ multiplex PCR, and its TCRdb copy is limited to in-frame clones, with some not included. Listed for the sample are about 14,000 clones, none seen a single time. The sequence was obtained from a female patient between 40 and 55 years old who received an allogeneic stem cell transplant from a related donor, was CMV-positive, and had no GVHD. Some of these T cells may belong to the graft donor. This chain joins TRBV2 and TRBJ2-2; a weak D match, TRBD1 (6 bases). The sample consisted of PBMCs, taken more than 1,000 days after allogeneic stem cell transplant with posttransplant cyclophosphamide. The CDR3 is CASKRGSQGTSNTGELFF. CDR3 nucleotides: TGTGCCAGCAAGAGGGGGTCGCAGGGGACATCGAACACCGGGGAGCTGTTTTTT.